This entry features one T cell receptor beta chain sequence. Its antigen has not been determined. Base qualities are missing; no much larger clone stands one base away. The immunoSEQ Assay was used to sequence TCRbeta CDR3 regions. After extraction, genomic DNA underwent amplification by bias-controlled multiplex PCR, followed by high-throughput sequencing. The study's own analysis went as follows. Collapsing and filtering of sequences were performed to quantify the absolute abundance of each unique TCRbeta CDR3 region. T cell fraction was estimated by normalization of TCRbeta template counts to usable DNA, with usable DNA being measured through amplification of reference genes present in all nucleated cells. Repertoire TCRs were annotated as SARS-CoV-2-specific by exact matching of V gene, CDR3 amino acid sequence and J gene to a known reactive TCR set. The reference SARS-CoV-2 TCR set was derived from MIRA and filtered for enrichment in COVID-19-positive ImmuneCODE repertoires, a step that removed public or cross-reactive TCRs. Using the MIRA antigens, annotated TCRs were further analysed by specific ORF or by position within an ORF. Breadth was defined as the number of annotated unique rearrangements divided by the total number of unique productive rearrangements, and depth was defined as the summed frequency of the annotated unique rearrangements. TCR breadth was compared between groups using two-sided Wilcoxon rank-sum tests. This immuneACCESS table, as held by TCRdb, lists in-frame sequences with V and J called but not all clones. Of the missing ones, under half trace to an unresolved V gene in checked studies; the others have no known cause. V and J calls and clone size are as listed in that table; D and trimming were resolved from the DNA. The sample yields about 420,000 clones; approximately 90% were counted once. Jointly, the top ten make up about 3.6% of the sample.

Per the publication, the treatment or condition label means: roughly 18 received Ad26.COV2.S at low or high dose, single or two shots; several received placebo; per-sample allocation not given. Repertoires of vaccine and placebo recipients were sequenced from samples collected on day 63 after the first injection. Between 29 July and 7 August 2020, Cohort 1b enrolled around 24 adults aged 18-55 years at one site in Boston, USA. Ad26.COV2.S consisted of a replication-incompetent adenovirus type 26 vector by which a prefusion-stabilized SARS-CoV-2 spike protein from the original Wuhan strain was expressed. V and J are truncated by 0 bases and 4 bases respectively, leaving an intervening sequence of 10 bases. Spanning cysteine to phenylalanine, the CDR3 consists of 14 amino acids. Left in the record is the CDR3 DNA by itself, 42 bases read in frame from the first base. As encoded in the germline V gene, CDR1 is SGDLS while CDR2 is YYNGEE.

This specimen comes from a study of Ad26.COV2.S vaccination and SARS-CoV-2 variants (dated by TCRdb to about 2021). Background on the whole study: Vaccine-arm donors were drawn from COV1001, a multicentre, randomized, double-blind, placebo-controlled phase I-IIa trial of Ad26.COV2.S in healthy adults. The TCR-sequenced set comprised approximately 30 samples: approximately 19 Ad26.COV2.S vaccine recipients, 5 placebo recipients and 8 SARS-CoV-2 convalescent individuals. Throughout the experiments and outcome assessment, investigators stayed blinded to trial group allocation. Participants in the trial were split at random into five groups of five each, receiving low-dose or high-dose Ad26.COV2.S once or twice, or else placebo on both occasions. Ad26.COV2.S was administered intramuscularly at a dose of 5x10^10 or 1x10^11 viral particles, either as one shot or as two shots given 56 days apart. The specificity and breadth of SARS-CoV-2-reactive T cell receptors after Ad26.COV2.S vaccination were assessed by TCRbeta repertoire sequencing.

The research as a whole found: The study was not powered to compare responses between vaccine doses or regimens. After vaccination, substantial breadth of spike-specific CD8+ and CD4+ T cell responses was reported. Compared with placebo recipients, Ad26.COV2.S recipients showed higher spike-specific TCR breadth (P = 0.0014). Non-spike TCR breadth was comparable between vaccine and placebo recipients, consistent with the vaccine containing only spike. The authors noted that the TCR breadth and depth analyses may have underestimated total T cell responses.

This TCR derives from a person between 18 and 65 years old who received the Ad26.COV2.S COVID-19 vaccine or a placebo. The sample here was peripheral blood, taken in a trial of Ad26.COV2.S vaccine versus placebo. This receptor chain uses TRBV9 and TRBJ1-2; D gene: possibly TRBD1, on 6 matching bases. The CDR3 region has the sequence CASSVAGGLYGYTF. The DNA sequence reads TGTGCCAGCAGCGTAGCCGGGGGGCTCTATGGCTACACCTTC.